This record concerns one TCR beta chain sequence. Per the original methods: How many nucleated cells were present was estimated from reference gene primer amplification. The data were produced by immunoSEQ multiplex PCR, yet TCRdb's version contains in-frame clones alone and is incomplete. V, J and clone size are taken as reported in that table, and D and trimming were inferred from the DNA itself. The top ten clones hold about a sixth of a sample with 130,000 or so clones, 65% to 85% of them seen once. The data were taken from a study of blood T cell repertoires in COVID-19. As for the study in general: In each case, the material was cDNA or gDNA derived from T cells, B-cell-depleted T cells, or PBMCs.

This CDR3 has 17 residues. CDR1 is SGHTA, CDR2 FQGNSA, per germline. After removal of 5 bases from V and 0 bases from J, the junction contained 9 bases not matched to a gene. The chain links TRBV7-2 to TRBJ2-1; TRBD1 matches 8 bases. The TCR sequence derives from a woman of 80 years or more with acute or convalescent COVID-19. The specimen was peripheral blood. DNA of the CDR3: TGTGCCAGCAGCGCCGAGACAGGGGTTGACTCCTACAATGAGCAGTTCTTC. Residues: CASSAETGVDSYNEQFF.